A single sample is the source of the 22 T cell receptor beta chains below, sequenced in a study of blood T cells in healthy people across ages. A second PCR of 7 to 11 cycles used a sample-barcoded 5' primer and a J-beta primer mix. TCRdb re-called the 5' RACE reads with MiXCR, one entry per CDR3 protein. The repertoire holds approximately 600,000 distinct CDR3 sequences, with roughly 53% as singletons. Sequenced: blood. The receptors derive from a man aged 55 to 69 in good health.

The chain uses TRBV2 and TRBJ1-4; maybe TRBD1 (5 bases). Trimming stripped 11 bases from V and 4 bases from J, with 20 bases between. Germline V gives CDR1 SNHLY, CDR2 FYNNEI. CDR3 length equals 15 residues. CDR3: CACQEAGQGNEKLFF. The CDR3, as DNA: TGTGCCTGCCAAGAGGCGGGTCAGGGTAATGAAAAACTGTTTTTT.

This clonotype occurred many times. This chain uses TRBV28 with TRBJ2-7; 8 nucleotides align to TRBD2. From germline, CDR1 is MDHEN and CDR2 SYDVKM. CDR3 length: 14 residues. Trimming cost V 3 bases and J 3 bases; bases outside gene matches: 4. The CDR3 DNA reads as TGTGCCAGCAGTTTTATCAGCGGGGGCTACGAGCAGTACTTC. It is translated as CASSFISGGYEQYF.

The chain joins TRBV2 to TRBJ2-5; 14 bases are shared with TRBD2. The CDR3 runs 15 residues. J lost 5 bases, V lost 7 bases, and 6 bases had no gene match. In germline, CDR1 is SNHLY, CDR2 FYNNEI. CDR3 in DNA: TGTGCCAGCATTTCGACTAGCGGGGGGGCGGAGACCCAGTACTTC. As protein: CASISTSGGAETQYF.

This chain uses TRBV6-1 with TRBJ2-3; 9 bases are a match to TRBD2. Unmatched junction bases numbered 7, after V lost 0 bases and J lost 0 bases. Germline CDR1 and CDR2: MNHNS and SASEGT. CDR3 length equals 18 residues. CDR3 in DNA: TGTGCCAGCAGTGAAGCGAGACGCCTAGCGGGGAGCACAGATACGCAGTATTTT. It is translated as CASSEARRLAGSTDTQYF.

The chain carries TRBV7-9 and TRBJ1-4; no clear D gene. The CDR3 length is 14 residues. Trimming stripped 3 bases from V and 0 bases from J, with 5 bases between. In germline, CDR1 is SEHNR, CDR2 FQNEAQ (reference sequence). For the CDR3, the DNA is TGTGCCAGCAGCTTGGTGTCAACTAATGAAAAACTGTTTTTT. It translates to CASSLVSTNEKLFF.

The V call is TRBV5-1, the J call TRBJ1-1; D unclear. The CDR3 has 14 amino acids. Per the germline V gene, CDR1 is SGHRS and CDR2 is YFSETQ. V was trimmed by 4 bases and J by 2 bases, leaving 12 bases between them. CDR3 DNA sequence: TGCGCCAGCAGCGGCGGACCGGTTAACACTGAAGCTTTCTTT. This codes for CASSGGPVNTEAFF.

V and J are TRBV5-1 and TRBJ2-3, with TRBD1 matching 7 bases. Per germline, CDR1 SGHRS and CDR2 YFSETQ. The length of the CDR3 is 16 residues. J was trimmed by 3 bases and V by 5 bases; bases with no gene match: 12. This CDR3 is CASRRPRGRGTDTQYF. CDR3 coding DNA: TGCGCCAGCAGAAGACCCCGGGGCAGGGGGACAGATACGCAGTATTTT.

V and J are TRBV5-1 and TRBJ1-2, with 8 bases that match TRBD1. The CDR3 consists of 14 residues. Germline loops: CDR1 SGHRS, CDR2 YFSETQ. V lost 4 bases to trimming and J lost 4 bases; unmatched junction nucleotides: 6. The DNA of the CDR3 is TGCGCCAGCAGCCAGACAGGGGCTGGCTATGGCTACACCTTC. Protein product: CASSQTGAGYGYTF.

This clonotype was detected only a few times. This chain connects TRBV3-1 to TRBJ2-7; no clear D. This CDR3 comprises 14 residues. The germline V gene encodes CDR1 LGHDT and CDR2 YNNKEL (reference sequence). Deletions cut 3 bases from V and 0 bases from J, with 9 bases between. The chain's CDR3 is CASSQGGGSYEQYF. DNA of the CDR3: TGTGCCAGCAGCCAGGGTGGCGGCTCCTACGAGCAGTACTTC.

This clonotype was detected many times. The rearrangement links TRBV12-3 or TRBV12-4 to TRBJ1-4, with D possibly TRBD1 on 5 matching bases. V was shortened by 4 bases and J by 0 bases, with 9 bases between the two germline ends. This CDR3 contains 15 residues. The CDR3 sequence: CASSSQQATNEKLFF. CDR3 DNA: TGTGCCAGCAGTTCCCAACAGGCAACTAATGAAAAACTGTTTTTT.

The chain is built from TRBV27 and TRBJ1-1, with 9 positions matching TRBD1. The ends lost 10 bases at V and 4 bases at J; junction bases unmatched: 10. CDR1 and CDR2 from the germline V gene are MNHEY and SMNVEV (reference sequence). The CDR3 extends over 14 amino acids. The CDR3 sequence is CATFRTGVGTEAFF. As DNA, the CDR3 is TGTGCCACCTTTAGGACAGGGGTGGGCACTGAAGCTTTCTTT.

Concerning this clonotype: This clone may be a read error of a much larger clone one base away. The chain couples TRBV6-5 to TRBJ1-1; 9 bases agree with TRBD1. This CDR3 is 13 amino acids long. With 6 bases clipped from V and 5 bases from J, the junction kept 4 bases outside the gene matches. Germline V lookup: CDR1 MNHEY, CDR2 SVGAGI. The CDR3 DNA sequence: TGTGCCAGCAGCGGACAGGGGAAGACTGAAGCTTTCTTT. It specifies CASSGQGKTEAFF.

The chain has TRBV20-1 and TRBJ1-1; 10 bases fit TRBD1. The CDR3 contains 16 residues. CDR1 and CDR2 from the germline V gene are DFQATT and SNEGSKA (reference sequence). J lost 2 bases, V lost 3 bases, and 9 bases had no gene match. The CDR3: CSARRLGTGVNTEAFF. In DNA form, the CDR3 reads TGCAGTGCTAGGAGACTCGGGACAGGGGTCAACACTGAAGCTTTCTTT.

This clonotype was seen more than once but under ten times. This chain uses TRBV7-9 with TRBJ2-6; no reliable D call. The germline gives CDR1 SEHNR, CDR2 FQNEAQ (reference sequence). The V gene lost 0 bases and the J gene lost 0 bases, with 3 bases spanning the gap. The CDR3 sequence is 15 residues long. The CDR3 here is CASSLARSGANVLTF. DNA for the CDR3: TGTGCCAGCAGCTTAGCCCGCTCTGGGGCCAACGTCCTGACTTTC.

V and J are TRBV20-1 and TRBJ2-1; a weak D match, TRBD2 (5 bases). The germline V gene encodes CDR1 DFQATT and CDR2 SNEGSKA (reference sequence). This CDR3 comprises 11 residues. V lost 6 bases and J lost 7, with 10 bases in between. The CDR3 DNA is TGCAGTGCCACCAGACTAAATGAGCAGTTCTTC. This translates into CSATRLNEQFF.

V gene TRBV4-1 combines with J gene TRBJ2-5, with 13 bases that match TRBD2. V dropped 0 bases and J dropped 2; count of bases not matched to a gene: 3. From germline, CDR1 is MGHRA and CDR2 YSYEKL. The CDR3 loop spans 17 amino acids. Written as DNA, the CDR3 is TGCGCCAGCAGCCAAGAGGTGACTAGCGGGGGGCAAGAGACCCAGTACTTC. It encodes CASSQEVTSGGQETQYF.

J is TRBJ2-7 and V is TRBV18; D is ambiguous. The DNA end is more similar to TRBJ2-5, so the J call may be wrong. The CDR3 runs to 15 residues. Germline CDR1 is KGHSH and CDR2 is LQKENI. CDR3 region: CASSPLGSLGETQYF. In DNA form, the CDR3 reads TGTGCCAGCTCACCACTTGGGTCGTTGGGGGAGACCCAGTACTTC.

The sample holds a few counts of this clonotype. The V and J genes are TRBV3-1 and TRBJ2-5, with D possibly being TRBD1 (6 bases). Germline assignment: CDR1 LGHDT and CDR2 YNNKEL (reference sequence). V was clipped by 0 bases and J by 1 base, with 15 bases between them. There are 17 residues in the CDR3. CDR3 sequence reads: CASSQDRAGVRQETQYF. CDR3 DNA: TGTGCCAGCAGCCAAGATAGGGCAGGGGTACGCCAAGAGACCCAGTACTTC.

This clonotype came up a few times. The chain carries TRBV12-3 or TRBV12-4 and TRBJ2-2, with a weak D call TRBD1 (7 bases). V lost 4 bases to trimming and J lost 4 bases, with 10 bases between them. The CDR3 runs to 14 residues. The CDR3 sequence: CASSWQGGTGELFF. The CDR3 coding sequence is TGTGCCAGCAGTTGGCAGGGGGGCACCGGGGAGCTGTTTTTT.

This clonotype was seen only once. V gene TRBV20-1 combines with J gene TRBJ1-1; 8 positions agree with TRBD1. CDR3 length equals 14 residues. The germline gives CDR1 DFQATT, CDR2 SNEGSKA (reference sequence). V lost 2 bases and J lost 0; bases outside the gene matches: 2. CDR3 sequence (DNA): TGCAGTGCTAGAAGGACAGGGCTGAACACTGAAGCTTTCTTT. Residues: CSARRTGLNTEAFF.

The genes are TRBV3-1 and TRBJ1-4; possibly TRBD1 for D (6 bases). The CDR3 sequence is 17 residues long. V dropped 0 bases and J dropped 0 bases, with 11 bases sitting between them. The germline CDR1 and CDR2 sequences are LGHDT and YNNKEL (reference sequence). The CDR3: CASSQDRGRATNEKLFF. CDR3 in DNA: TGTGCCAGCAGCCAAGACAGGGGCAGAGCAACTAATGAAAAACTGTTTTTT.

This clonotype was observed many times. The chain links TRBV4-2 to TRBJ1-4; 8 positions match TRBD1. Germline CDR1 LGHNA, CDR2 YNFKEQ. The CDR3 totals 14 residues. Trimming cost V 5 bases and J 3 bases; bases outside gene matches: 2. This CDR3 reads CASSRGQANEKLFF. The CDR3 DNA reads TGTGCCAGCAGCAGGGGACAGGCTAATGAAAAACTGTTTTTT.